The clone carrying this TCR beta chain was seen only a few times. The authors prepared the TCRbeta library with unique molecular identifiers. Each CDR3 protein is one row after TCRdb ran MiXCR on the PCR reads. Of under 250,000 distinct CDR3 sequences listed, roughly 15% were seen once; the top ten hold 43%. These data originate in a study of T-cell reconstitution after alpha-beta-depleted transplantation in children. Germline V CDR1 and CDR2: SGHKS, YYEKEE (reference sequence). V was cut by 6 bases and J by 6 bases, with 16 bases left in between. This CDR3 region has 13 residues. This TCR was recovered from a male patient aged 2 to 10 who had a stem cell transplant for acute lymphoblastic leukemia, so the T cells may come from the graft donor. The sample was PBMCs, mostly from graft donor cells, taken 360 days after TCRalphabeta/CD19-depleted stem cell transplant. V gene TRBV5-5 combines with J gene TRBJ2-7; D not resolved. The chain's CDR3 is CASNGPLAVEQYF. The DNA of the CDR3 is TGTGCCAGCAATGGGCCCTTGGCTGTCGAGCAGTACTTC.